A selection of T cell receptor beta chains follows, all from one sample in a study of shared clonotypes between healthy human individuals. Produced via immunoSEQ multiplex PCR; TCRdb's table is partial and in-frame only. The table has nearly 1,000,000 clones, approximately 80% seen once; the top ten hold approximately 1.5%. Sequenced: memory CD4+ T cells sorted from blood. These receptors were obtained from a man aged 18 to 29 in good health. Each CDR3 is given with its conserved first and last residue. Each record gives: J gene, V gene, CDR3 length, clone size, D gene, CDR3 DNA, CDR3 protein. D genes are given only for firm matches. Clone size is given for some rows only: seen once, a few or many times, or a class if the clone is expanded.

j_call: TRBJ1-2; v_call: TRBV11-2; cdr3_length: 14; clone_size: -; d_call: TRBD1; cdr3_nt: TGTGCCAGCAGCCCGGGACAGGTCGACTATGGCTACACCTTC; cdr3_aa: CASSPGQVDYGYTF
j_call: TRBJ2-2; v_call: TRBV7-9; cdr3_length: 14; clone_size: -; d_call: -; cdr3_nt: TGTGCCAGCAGGCCAGGAAGAGGGTACGGGGAGCTGTTTTTT; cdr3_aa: CASRPGRGYGELFF
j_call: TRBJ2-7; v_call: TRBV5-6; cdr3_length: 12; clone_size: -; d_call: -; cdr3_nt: TGTGCCAGCAGCCGCACAGGTAACGAGCAGTACTTC; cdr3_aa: CASSRTGNEQYF
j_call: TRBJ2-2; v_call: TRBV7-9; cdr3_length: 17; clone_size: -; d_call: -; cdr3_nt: TGTGCCAGCAGCTTACGGCCAGGGCCAGTGAACACCGGGGAGCTGTTTTTT; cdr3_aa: CASSLRPGPVNTGELFF
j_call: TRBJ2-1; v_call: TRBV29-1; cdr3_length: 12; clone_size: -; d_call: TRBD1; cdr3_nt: TGCAGCGCCCAGACAGGGGGAAGGGAGCAGTTCTTC; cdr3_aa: CSAQTGGREQFF
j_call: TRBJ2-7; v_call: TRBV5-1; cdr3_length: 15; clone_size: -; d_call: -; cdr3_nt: TGCGCCAGCAGCCTTAATCTAGAAATCTCCTACGAGCAGTACTTC; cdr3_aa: CASSLNLEISYEQYF
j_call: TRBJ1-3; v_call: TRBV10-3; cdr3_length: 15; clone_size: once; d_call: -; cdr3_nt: TGTGCCATCAGTGAATTACAGGCCTCTGGAAACACCATATATTTT; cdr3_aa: CAISELQASGNTIYF
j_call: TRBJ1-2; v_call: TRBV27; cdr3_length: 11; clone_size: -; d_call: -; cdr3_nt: TGTGCCAGCGGCAGGGGATATGGCTACACCTTC; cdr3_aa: CASGRGYGYTF
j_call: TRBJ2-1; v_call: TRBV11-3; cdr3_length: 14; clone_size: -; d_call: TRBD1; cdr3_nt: TGTGCCAGCAGCCGCCGGGACAGCCACAATGAGCAGTTCTTC; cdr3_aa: CASSRRDSHNEQFF
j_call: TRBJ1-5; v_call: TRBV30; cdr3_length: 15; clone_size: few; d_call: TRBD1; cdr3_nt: TGTGCCTCCCGGGACAGGGGAGAACGCAATCAGCCCCAGCATTTT; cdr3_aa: CASRDRGERNQPQHF
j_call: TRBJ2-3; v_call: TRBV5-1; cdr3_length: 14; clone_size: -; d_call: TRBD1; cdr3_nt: TGCGCCAGCAGCTCAGGGGGTTTGAGCGATACGCAGTATTTT; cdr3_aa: CASSSGGLSDTQYF
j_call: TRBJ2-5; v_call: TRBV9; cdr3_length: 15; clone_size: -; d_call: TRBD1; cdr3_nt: TGTGCCAGCAGCCTCGACAGGGGTCCCCAAGAGACCCAGTACTTC; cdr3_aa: CASSLDRGPQETQYF
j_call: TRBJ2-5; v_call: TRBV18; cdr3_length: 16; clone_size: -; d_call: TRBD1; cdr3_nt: TGTGCCAGCTCACCATCGGCGACAGGGGAGCAAGAGACCCAGTACTTC; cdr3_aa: CASSPSATGEQETQYF
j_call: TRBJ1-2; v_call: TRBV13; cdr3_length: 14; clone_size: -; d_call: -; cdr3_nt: TGTGCCAGCAGCTTAGGTGAGGGAACGTCTGGCTACACCTTC; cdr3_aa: CASSLGEGTSGYTF
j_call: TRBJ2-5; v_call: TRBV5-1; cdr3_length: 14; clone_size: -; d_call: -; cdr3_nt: TGCGCCAGCAGCTTGGATGGGGGCCAAGAGACCCAGTACTTC; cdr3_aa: CASSLDGGQETQYF
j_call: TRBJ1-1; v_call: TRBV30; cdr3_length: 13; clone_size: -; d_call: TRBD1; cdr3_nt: TGTGCCTGGAGTCGACAGGGTAACACTGAAGCTTTCTTT; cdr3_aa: CAWSRQGNTEAFF
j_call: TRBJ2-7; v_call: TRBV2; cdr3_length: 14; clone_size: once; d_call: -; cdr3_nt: TGTGCCAGCAGTAGGACTATTCACTCCTACGAGCAGTACTTC; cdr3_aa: CASSRTIHSYEQYF
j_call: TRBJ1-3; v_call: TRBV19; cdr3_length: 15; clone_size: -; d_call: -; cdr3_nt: TGTGCCAGTACCCCGTCGCCCCTGGGAGGAAACACCATATATTTT; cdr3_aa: CASTPSPLGGNTIYF
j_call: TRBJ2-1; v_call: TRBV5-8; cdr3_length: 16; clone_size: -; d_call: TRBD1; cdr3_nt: TGTGCCAGCAGCCTTATTGGGACAGGGGCTGCCAATGAGCAGTTCTTC; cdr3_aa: CASSLIGTGAANEQFF
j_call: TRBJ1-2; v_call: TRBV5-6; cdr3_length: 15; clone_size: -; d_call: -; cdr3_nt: TGTGCCAGCAGCTTCGGCAGACTCTCATTTGGGGGCTACACCTTC; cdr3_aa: CASSFGRLSFGGYTF
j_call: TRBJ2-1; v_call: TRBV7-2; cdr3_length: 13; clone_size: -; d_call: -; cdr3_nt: TGTGCCAGCAGCTTGAGCCCGAACAATGAGCAGTTCTTC; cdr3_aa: CASSLSPNNEQFF
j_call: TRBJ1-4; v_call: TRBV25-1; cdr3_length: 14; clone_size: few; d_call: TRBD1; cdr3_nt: TGTGCCAGCAGGGGACAGGGAGGTGTAGAAAAACTGTTTTTT; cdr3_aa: CASRGQGGVEKLFF
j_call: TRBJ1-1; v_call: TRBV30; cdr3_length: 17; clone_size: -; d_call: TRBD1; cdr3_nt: TGTGCCTGGAGTGCCGACCGACAGGGCAGGGGAAACACTGAAGCTTTCTTT; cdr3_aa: CAWSADRQGRGNTEAFF
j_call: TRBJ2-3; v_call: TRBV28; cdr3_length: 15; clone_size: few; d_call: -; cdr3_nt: TGTGCCAGCAGTACAGGGTCCATGGGCACAGATACGCAGTATTTT; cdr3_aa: CASSTGSMGTDTQYF
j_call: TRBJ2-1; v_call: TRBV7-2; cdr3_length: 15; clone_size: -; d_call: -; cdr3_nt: TGTGCCAGCAGCTTCGCCGGGATTCAGTACAATGAGCAGTTCTTC; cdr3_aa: CASSFAGIQYNEQFF
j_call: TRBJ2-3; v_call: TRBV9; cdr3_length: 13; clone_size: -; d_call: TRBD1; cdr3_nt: TGTGCCAGCAGCGCGATTGGGACAGGTACGCAGTATTTT; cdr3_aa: CASSAIGTGTQYF